The 18 T cell receptor beta chains below all came from one sample that was sequenced in a study of T cell repertoires in cytomegalovirus infection. For these TCRs, the target antigens are not known. TCRdb reanalysed the reads using MiXCR and keeps one entry per CDR3 protein. The data show roughly 570,000 distinct CDR3 sequences, 40% seen once. Here the sequenced sample was cultured PBMCs, taken from culture after CMV antigen stimulation. These TCRs come from a human donor in good health (CMV status not recorded). Some clones in this sample may be carry-over from other donors' samples.

The chain employs TRBV19 and TRBJ2-7; TRBD2 matches at 9 bases. The CDR3 runs to 16 residues. With V trimmed by 1 base and J by 2 bases, 6 bases remained unmatched. In germline, CDR1 is LNHDA, CDR2 SQIVND (reference sequence). The CDR3 is CASSIAVSGSPYEQYF. The DNA for the CDR3 is TGTGCCAGTAGTATAGCCGTTAGCGGGAGTCCCTACGAGCAGTACTTC. Complete variable domain (other parts from reference TRBV19 and TRBJ2-7): DGGITQSPKYLFRKEGQNVTLSCEQNLNHDAMYWYRQDPGQGLRLIYYSQIVNDFQKGDIAEGYSVSREKKESFPLTVTSAQKNPTAFYLCASSIAVSGSPYEQYFGPGTRLTVT.

The J gene is TRBJ1-1, the V gene TRBV5-1; 7 nucleotides align to TRBD1. The CDR3 is made up of 15 amino acids. CDR1 SGHRS and CDR2 YFSETQ come from the germline V gene. Losses at the gene ends were 5 bases for V and 3 bases for J; bases not matched to a gene: 10. The CDR3 DNA follows: TGCGCCAGCAGGAAAACTAGGGGGCGCGACACTGAAGCTTTCTTT. This encodes CASRKTRGRDTEAFF.

The chain recombines TRBV9 with TRBJ2-1, with D tentatively TRBD2 (6 bases). The CDR3 runs 14 residues. The V and J ends lost 0 bases and 6 bases respectively, with 10 bases between them. Germline CDR1 reads SGDLS; CDR2 reads YYNGEE. The CDR3 DNA reads TGTGCCAGCAGCGTAGCGGGAGTCCCCAATGAGCAGTTCTTC. As protein: CASSVAGVPNEQFF. Based on the CDR3 plus reference TRBV9 and TRBJ2-1, the full variable domain is DSGVTQTPKHLITATGQRVTLRCSPRSGDLSVYWYQQSLDQGLQFLIQYYNGEERAKGNILERFSAQQFPDLHSELNLSSLELGDSALYFCASSVAGVPNEQFFGPGTRLTVL.

For this clonotype: At one end the junction does not follow the germline gene, possibly because of a read error. The chain carries TRBV20-1 and TRBJ2-1, with D perhaps TRBD2 (6 bases). The CDR3 sequence is 17 residues long. Germline loops: CDR1 DFQATT, CDR2 SNEGSKA (reference sequence). Here the CDR3 reads CSATLLGGSSSYNEQFF. The CDR3 DNA is TGCAGCGCTACCCTCCTAGGAGGGAGCAGCTCCTACAATGAGCAGTTCTTC.

The sample holds a few counts of this clonotype. This chain connects TRBV7-9 to TRBJ2-1, with D perhaps matching TRBD1 (6 bases). Per germline, CDR1 SEHNR and CDR2 FQNEAQ (reference sequence). The CDR3 contains 12 residues. Trimming left V 5 bases short and J 12 bases short, with 14 bases between. DNA of the CDR3: TGTGCCAGCAGCGCCCGAACAGGGTCGCAGTTCTTC. Translation: CASSARTGSQFF.

The chain combines TRBV27 with TRBJ2-7, with D perhaps matching TRBD2 (5 bases). The CDR3 sequence is 16 residues long. Per the germline V gene, CDR1 is MNHEY and CDR2 is SMNVEV (reference sequence). The V and J ends lost 2 bases and 0 bases respectively, with 14 bases between them. The CDR3 coding sequence is TGTGCCAGCAGTTTAAGGCTAGCCTATAGCTCCTACGAGCAGTACTTC. This translates into CASSLRLAYSSYEQYF.

A few counts support this clonotype. The chain uses TRBV12-3 or TRBV12-4 and TRBJ2-3; TRBD1 aligns across 9 bases. J lost 5 bases, V lost 5 bases, and 8 bases had no gene match. The CDR3 length is 15 residues. CDR3 sequence (DNA): TGTGCCAGCAGTCGGACAGGGGTCCCTCGAGATACGCAGTATTTT. Translating gives CASSRTGVPRDTQYF.

For the CDR3, the DNA is TGTGCCAGCTCACCAAGTCGTGGGGGGAACACTGAAGCTTTCTTT. Its protein is CASSPSRGGNTEAFF. The V and J genes are TRBV18 and TRBJ1-1; tentative D call: TRBD1 (5 bases). CDR3 length: 15 residues. V was pared by 2 bases and J by 1 base, with 11 bases between. Germline V gene data show CDR1 as KGHSH and CDR2 as LQKENI. The whole variable domain, filled in from reference TRBV18 and TRBJ1-1, reads NAGVMQNPRHLVRRRGQEARLRCSPMKGHSHVYWYRQLPEEGLKFMVYLQKENIIDESGMPKERFSAEFPKEGPSILRIQQVVRGDSAAYFCASSPSRGGNTEAFFGQGTRLTVV.

This clonotype has more than one count but fewer than ten. CDR3 protein: CATSRVGTVKNYGYTF. CDR3 nucleotides: TGTGCCACCTCGAGGGTAGGGACAGTCAAGAACTATGGCTACACCTTC. The chain couples TRBV5-3 to TRBJ1-2; 7 nucleotides align to TRBD1. TRBV5-3 is an ORF; its function is uncertain. The V and J ends lost 9 bases and 2 bases, in that order; junction bases with no gene match: 16. CDR3 length: 16 amino acids.

In this sample, this clonotype turned up once. The rearrangement joins TRBV5-6 to TRBJ1-2; D is undetermined. The CDR3 totals 13 residues. Germline CDR1 is SGHDT and CDR2 is YYEEEE. Trimming left V 6 bases short and J 4 bases short, with 13 bases between. The CDR3 DNA is TGTGCCAGCACCGTCCACCGGGGCTATGGCTACACCTTC. It is translated as CASTVHRGYGYTF. Using reference TRBV5-6 and TRBJ1-2 for the parts outside the CDR3, the full variable domain is DAGVTQSPTHLIKTRGQQVTLRCSPKSGHDTVSWYQQALGQGPQFIFQYYEEEERQRGNFPDRFSGHQFPNYSSELNVNALLLGDSALYLCASTVHRGYGYTFGSGTRLTVV.

The J gene is TRBJ2-7, the V gene TRBV19; 9 bases map to TRBD1. The V gene's germline CDR1 is LNHDA and CDR2 SQIVND (reference sequence). With 4 bases clipped from V and 3 bases from J, the junction kept 4 bases outside the gene matches. The CDR3 consists of 14 residues. The CDR3 nucleotides are TGTGCCAGTAGTACGACAGGGGGGTACTACGAGCAGTACTTC. It yields the protein CASSTTGGYYEQYF.

The J gene is TRBJ2-7, the V gene TRBV28, with D unclear. V was cut by 8 bases and J by 5 bases, with 19 bases left in between. Germline V CDR1 and CDR2: MDHEN, SYDVKM. The length of the CDR3 is 14 residues. The CDR3 region is CASLHPNDDHEQYF. The CDR3 coding sequence is TGTGCCAGCCTCCACCCCAACGACGATCACGAGCAGTACTTC.

Only a few counts were recorded for this clonotype. This chain joins TRBV27 and TRBJ2-3; 10 bases line up with TRBD2. The junction had 11 bases not matched to a gene; V was cut back by 5 bases and J by 0 bases. Germline V gene data show CDR1 as MNHEY and CDR2 as SMNVEV (reference sequence). The CDR3 is 18 residues long. CDR3 in DNA: TGTGCCAGCAGTCTACTAGCGGGACCCACCGAAAGCACAGATACGCAGTATTTT. This sequence encodes CASSLLAGPTESTDTQYF.

A note on this clonotype: A clone one base away is much larger, so this may be a read error. This rearrangement joins TRBV12-3 or TRBV12-4 to TRBJ2-3, with no clear D. Trimming pared 3 bases from V and 0 bases from J, leaving 7 bases between. The CDR3 runs to 14 residues. The CDR3 sequence: CASSFYGSTDTQYF. CDR3 coding DNA: TGTGCCAGCAGTTTCTACGGGAGCACAGATACGCAGTATTTT.

The chain employs TRBV11-1 and TRBJ2-5; a possible D gene is TRBD2 (6 bases). V lost 0 bases and J lost 3, with 11 bases in between. The CDR3 runs 15 residues. Per germline, CDR1 SGHAT and CDR2 FQDESV (reference sequence). The CDR3 region has the DNA TGTGCCAGCAGCTTAGCGCCGGGACTTGAAGAGACCCAGTACTTC. Its translation: CASSLAPGLEETQYF.

The chain joins TRBV19 to TRBJ2-3; a weak D match, TRBD2 (5 bases). V lost 4 bases and J lost 6, with 11 bases in between. Germline V CDR1 and CDR2: LNHDA, SQIVND (reference sequence). This CDR3 contains 13 residues. The CDR3 DNA is TGTGCCAGTAGTAATGGCCGAGGGGATACGCAGTATTTT. Translation: CASSNGRGDTQYF.

J is TRBJ1-5 and V is TRBV6-5, with 11 bases that match TRBD1. The germline V gene has CDR1 MNHEY and CDR2 SVGAGI. V trimming: 5 bases; J trimming: 9 bases; junction bases outside the gene matches: 6. The CDR3 has 14 residues. DNA for the CDR3: TGTGCCAGCAGTGGGACAGGGGGTTCGCGGCCCCAGCATTTT. Its translation is CASSGTGGSRPQHF.

This clonotype appeared a few times. The rearrangement joins TRBV6-2 or TRBV6-3 to TRBJ2-7; D ambiguous. The CDR3 sequence is 14 residues long. The V gene lost 0 bases and the J gene lost 0 bases, with 6 bases spanning the gap. The germline gives CDR1 MNHEY, CDR2 SVGEGT. CDR3 sequence reads: CASSYSLSSYEQYF. DNA for the CDR3: TGTGCCAGCAGTTACTCGCTCAGCTCCTACGAGCAGTACTTC.